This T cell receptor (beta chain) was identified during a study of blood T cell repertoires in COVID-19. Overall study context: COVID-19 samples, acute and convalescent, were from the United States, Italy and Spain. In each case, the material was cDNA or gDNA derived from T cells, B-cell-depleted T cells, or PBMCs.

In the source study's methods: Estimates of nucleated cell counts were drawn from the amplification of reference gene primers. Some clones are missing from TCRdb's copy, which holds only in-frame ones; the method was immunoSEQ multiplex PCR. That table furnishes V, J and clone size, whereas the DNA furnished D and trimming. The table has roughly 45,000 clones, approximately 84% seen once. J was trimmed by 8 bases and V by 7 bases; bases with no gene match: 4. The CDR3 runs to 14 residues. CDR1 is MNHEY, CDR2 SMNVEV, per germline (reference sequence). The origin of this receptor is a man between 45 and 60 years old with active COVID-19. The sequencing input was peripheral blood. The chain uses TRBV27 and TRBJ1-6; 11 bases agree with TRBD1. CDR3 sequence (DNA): TGTGCCAGCACCGGACAGGGGGCTTATTCACCCCTCCACTTT. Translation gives CASTGQGAYSPLHF.